This T cell receptor beta chain came from a study of T-cell memory formation after mild COVID-19. As for the study in general: Clustering of TCRs was largely donor specific.

Study-level findings and limits: Largely, contracting CD4+ clones fell within CM and EM, and contracting CD8+ clones within EMRA. Clones contracting day 15 to 85 were balanced CD4/CD8; later expanders leaned CD4+.

This CDR3 comprises 18 residues. Germline CDR1 and CDR2: ENHRY and SYGVKD. V was clipped by 5 bases and J by 3 bases, with 24 bases between them. TCRdb re-called the 5' RACE reads with MiXCR, one entry per CDR3 protein. The table lists around 510,000 distinct CDR3 sequences, about a fifth of them singletons. Concerning this clonotype: The antigen is not known.

This clonotype originated in an adult woman who had mild COVID-19 (a few samples of this study predate the infection). Cell type and time point are not known. V and J are TRBV10-3 and TRBJ2-3; D might be TRBD2 (7 bases). Sequenced sample: PBMCs or a T cell subset sorted from them (not recorded which). The CDR3 bases are TGTGCCATCAGTCGGGGACGTTTAGGGGGGGCCGGAACAGATACGCAGTATTTT. Protein: CAISRGRLGGAGTDTQYF.